This T cell receptor beta chain was observed in a study of T cells after yellow fever vaccination. Study context: SMART-Seq v4 Ultra Low Input handled preparation of low-cell-number fractions. General observations from the study: Subsequent booster samples again held most clones from primary vaccination (under 98% CD4, roughly 88% CD8).

This clonotype was observed a few times. Its antigen is as yet unknown. TCRdb redid the calling of the 5' RACE reads with MiXCR, one entry per CDR3 protein. This sample yields some 260,000 distinct CDR3 sequences, of which about 5% are seen a single time; about 3.5% belongs to the top ten. The V and J ends lost 6 bases and 4 bases respectively, with 22 bases between them. The CDR3 covers 17 residues. Germline lookup yields CDR1 SEHNR and CDR2 FQNEAQ (reference sequence). The chain has TRBV7-9 and TRBJ2-1, with a weak D call TRBD1 (6 bases). Sequenced material: CD4+ T cells sorted from PBMCs, taken on the day of the yellow fever booster vaccination. The source is a man aged 18 to 30 who received the YFV17D yellow fever vaccine. In DNA form, the CDR3 reads TGTGCCAGCAGTTCTGAAACAGGGACGAGTGGGTACAATGAGCAGTTCTTC. This encodes CASSSETGTSGYNEQFF.